This record concerns one TCR beta chain sequence. Employing constant-segment primers, 5'RACE generated TCR alpha and TCR beta cDNA libraries bearing sample barcodes and UMIs. A single record per CDR3 protein comes from TCRdb applying MiXCR to the 5' RACE reads. There are about 390,000 distinct CDR3 sequences in the sample; more than 15% occur only once, and about 22% lies in the top ten. This entry belongs to a study of T-cell memory formation after mild COVID-19. Germline CDR1 and CDR2: MNHEY and SVGEGT. The CDR3 is 14 residues long. Losses at the gene ends were 8 bases for V and 8 bases for J; bases not matched to a gene: 10.

The J gene is TRBJ2-1, the V gene TRBV6-2 or TRBV6-3; 9 bases are a match to TRBD2. The sample was PBMCs or a T cell subset sorted from them (not recorded which). This clonotype was obtained from a man between 18 and 29 years old who had mild COVID-19 (a few samples of this study predate the infection). Cell type and time point are not known. CDR3 sequence reads: CASVLAGGPDEQFF. In DNA, the CDR3 is TGTGCCAGCGTTCTGGCGGGGGGGCCCGATGAGCAGTTCTTC.